A selection of T cell receptor beta chains follows, all from one sample in a study of OX40 agonist ivuxolimab in advanced cancers. Libraries were prepared by immunoSEQ multiplex PCR; TCRdb keeps only in-frame clonotypes and omits some of them. Found here are 25,000 to 35,000 clones, 90% of them singletons; the top ten hold 26%. This specimen was CD4+ or CD8+ T cells sorted from blood, taken in a trial of the OX40 agonist ivuxolimab. All receptors derive from an adult with an advanced solid tumor such as melanoma, head and neck, liver or kidney cancer. Each CDR3 is given with its conserved first and last residue. A D gene is named only where the DNA matches it firmly. Clone size is shown for a subset of rows, as once, few, many or a class of expanded clone.

D | size | J | V | CDR3 | DNA
- | - | TRBJ2-1 | TRBV28 | CASSFSRGGYNEQFF | TGTGCCAGCAGTTTTAGCAGGGGAGGCTACAATGAGCAGTTCTTC
- | - | TRBJ1-4 | TRBV28 | CASSGPGSPSGEKLFF | TGTGCCAGCAGTGGACCCGGGTCACCCTCAGGGGAAAAACTGTTTTTT
TRBD2 | - | TRBJ2-3 | TRBV7-7 | CASSLLSGVTDTQYF | TGTGCCAGCAGCTTACTTAGCGGGGTCACAGATACGCAGTATTTT
TRBD2 | - | TRBJ2-1 | TRBV11-2 | CASSPPGLAGGSSYNEQFF | TGTGCCAGCAGTCCTCCGGGACTAGCGGGAGGAAGCTCCTACAATGAGCAGTTCTTC
- | once | TRBJ2-7 | TRBV11-2 | CASSSGHSYEQYF | TGTGCCAGCAGCTCCGGACACTCCTACGAGCAGTACTTC
- | - | TRBJ2-3 | TRBV7-2 | CASSFSADTQYF | TGTGCCAGCAGTTTTAGCGCAGATACGCAGTATTTT
- | - | TRBJ2-7 | TRBV29-1 | CSAERGSYEQYF | TGCAGCGCCGAACGCGGCTCCTACGAGCAGTACTTC
- | few | TRBJ2-7 | TRBV6-1 | CASSEANRGAYEQYF | TGTGCCAGCAGTGAAGCGAATCGCGGAGCCTACGAGCAGTACTTC
- | - | TRBJ1-2 | TRBV29-1 | CSVAAPDSGYTF | TGCAGCGTTGCGGCCCCAGACAGTGGCTACACCTTC
- | - | TRBJ1-5 | TRBV15 | CATSGGRGSQPQHF | TGTGCCACCAGCGGAGGCAGGGGAAGTCAGCCCCAGCATTTT
- | - | TRBJ2-3 | TRBV4-3 | CASSPTGSPDTQYF | TGCGCCAGCAGCCCGACCGGGAGTCCAGATACGCAGTATTTT
- | - | TRBJ2-3 | TRBV30 | CAWGLGGWTDTQYF | TGTGCCTGGGGCTTAGGGGGGTGGACAGATACGCAGTATTTT
TRBD1 | - | TRBJ1-5 | TRBV10-1 | CASSESGGQPQHF | TGCGCCAGCAGTGAATCAGGGGGACAGCCCCAGCATTTT
- | - | TRBJ2-5 | TRBV11-3 | CASSFKGGCQETQYF | TGTGCCAGCAGCTTTAAAGGGGGGTGCCAAGAGACCCAGTACTTC
TRBD1 | - | TRBJ1-6 | TRBV30 | CAWSGQGASPLHF | TGTGCCTGGAGTGGACAGGGGGCTTCACCCCTCCACTTT
- | - | TRBJ2-2 | TRBV28 | CASSSRLNTGELFF | TGTGCCAGCAGTTCTCGACTCAACACCGGGGAGCTGTTTTTT
TRBD2 | - | TRBJ2-7 | TRBV4-3 | CASSQEWGGGAREQYF | TGCGCCAGCAGCCAAGAGTGGGGCGGGGGGGCCCGCGAGCAGTACTTC
- | - | TRBJ1-3 | TRBV15 | CATSPPRGFSGNTIYF | TGTGCCACCAGCCCACCCAGGGGTTTTTCGGGAAACACCATATATTTT
TRBD2 | - | TRBJ2-3 | TRBV10-3 | CAISQIAGENADTQYF | TGTGCCATCAGTCAGATAGCGGGGGAAAACGCAGATACGCAGTATTTT
TRBD1 | - | TRBJ2-3 | TRBV6-1 | CATGPGTGPDTQYF | TGTGCCACCGGCCCCGGGACAGGGCCAGATACGCAGTATTTT
- | - | TRBJ2-1 | TRBV7-3 | CASSLTLAKDVHEQFF | TGTGCCAGCAGCTTAACGTTGGCTAAAGACGTCCATGAGCAGTTCTTC
- | - | TRBJ2-7 | TRBV28 | CASAPGRLTYEQYF | TGTGCCTCCGCTCCCGGGCGCCTAACCTACGAGCAGTACTTC
- | - | TRBJ2-2 | TRBV12-5 | CASGPQRGSGNTGELFF | TGTGCTAGTGGACCTCAGAGGGGTTCTGGTAACACCGGGGAGCTGTTTTTT
- | - | TRBJ2-7 | TRBV6-5 | CASSYGGGAEYF | TGTGCCAGCAGTTACGGTGGAGGGGCGGAGTACTTC
- | - | TRBJ2-1 | TRBV9 | CASSGLRSNEQFF | TGTGCCAGCAGCGGGCTTAGGTCCAATGAGCAGTTCTTC
TRBD1 | - | TRBJ1-4 | TRBV7-9 | CASRGQSLNEKLFF | TGTGCCAGCAGGGGACAGTCTCTTAATGAAAAACTGTTTTTT
TRBD1 | - | TRBJ2-1 | TRBV10-2 | CASSIDRGNEQFF | TGCGCCAGCAGTATCGACAGGGGGAATGAGCAGTTCTTC
- | - | TRBJ2-7 | TRBV13 | CASSLGGDEQYF | TGTGCCAGCAGCTTAGGAGGGGACGAGCAGTACTTC